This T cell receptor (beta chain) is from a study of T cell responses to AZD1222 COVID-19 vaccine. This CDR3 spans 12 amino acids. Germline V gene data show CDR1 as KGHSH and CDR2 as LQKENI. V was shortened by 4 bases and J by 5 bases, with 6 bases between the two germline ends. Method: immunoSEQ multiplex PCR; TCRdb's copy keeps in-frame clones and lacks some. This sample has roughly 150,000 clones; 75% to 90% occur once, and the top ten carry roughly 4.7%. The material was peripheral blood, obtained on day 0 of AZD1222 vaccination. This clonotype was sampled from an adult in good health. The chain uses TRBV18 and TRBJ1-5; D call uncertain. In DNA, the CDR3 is TGTGCCAGCTCACAATTTCATCAGCCCCAGCATTTT. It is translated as CASSQFHQPQHF.